This entry lists 26 T cell receptor beta chains sequenced from one sample in a study of molecular identifiers for immune sequencing clone quantification. MiXCR, run by TCRdb on the PCR reads, gives a single entry per CDR3 protein. The data contain approximately 590,000 distinct CDR3 sequences, about 25% of them seen just once; the ten biggest clones take up 0.7% to 0.95%. Material: naive CD8+ T cells from blood, with Jurkat cell RNA spiked in. Indicated subset: FACS-sorted CD8+CD4-CCR7+CD45RA+ naive T cells. All receptors come from a human donor in good health. Some libraries in this study had Jurkat cell RNA spiked in.

As for this clonotype: Compared with germline, one end of the junction differs, possibly owing to a read error. This chain links TRBV12-3 or TRBV12-4 with TRBJ1-5; D is perhaps TRBD1 (5 bases). The CDR3 is made up of 15 amino acids. The CDR3 sequence: CASSPGGYSNRPQHF. As DNA, the CDR3 is TGTGCCAGCAGCCCGGGGGGGTATAGCAATCGGCCCCAGCATTTT.

This sequence joins TRBV20-1 and TRBJ1-2; 9 nucleotides match TRBD1. V dropped 6 bases and J dropped 2; count of bases not matched to a gene: 13. Germline CDR1 is DFQATT and CDR2 is SNEGSKA (reference sequence). The CDR3 extends over 16 amino acids. CDR3 sequence (DNA): TGCAGTGCCGCTACACCGAGAGACAGGGGGAACTATGGCTACACCTTC. Residues: CSAATPRDRGNYGYTF.

The CDR3 protein is CASSFYRGDEQYF. The CDR3 nucleotides read TGTGCCAGCAGCTTTTACAGGGGAGACGAGCAGTACTTC. The chain couples TRBV5-8 to TRBJ2-7, with 7 bases fitting TRBD1. With 2 bases clipped from V and 5 bases from J, the junction kept 4 bases outside the gene matches. This CDR3 spans 13 amino acids. CDR1 is SGHTS, CDR2 YDEGEE, per germline.

This clonotype was observed once. A much larger clone differs from this one at a single base, so this may be a read error. The gene calls are TRBV29-1 and TRBJ2-5, with 9 bases lining up with TRBD2. The last part of the DNA fits TRBJ2-7 better; the J call may be wrong. The CDR3 totals 16 residues. Looked up from germline, CDR1 is SQVTM and CDR2 is ANQGSEA. CDR3 residues: CRVEDLRRGGTYEQYF. CDR3 DNA: TGCAGGGTTGAAGATCTTCGGCGGGGGGGGACCTACGAGCAGTACTTC.

Regarding this clonotype: The junction differs from germline at one of its ends, possibly a read error. This chain connects TRBV5-3 to TRBJ2-3; either TRBD1 or TRBD2 may supply D (5 bases each). TRBV5-3 is placed among ORFs of uncertain function. This CDR3 has 16 residues. CDR3 sequence reads: CASSLATGLSTNTQYF. In nucleotides, the CDR3 is TGTGCCAGCAGCTTGGCAACAGGACTTAGCACAAATACGCAATATTTT.

In this sample, this clonotype turned up once. This chain uses TRBV2 with TRBJ2-1; D is undetermined. In germline, CDR1 is SNHLY, CDR2 FYNNEI. V shed 7 bases and J shed 7 bases, with 17 bases lying between them. The CDR3 is made up of 14 amino acids. The CDR3 spells CASKSADGWNEQFF. CDR3 sequence (DNA): TGTGCCAGCAAGAGCGCCGACGGGTGGAATGAGCAGTTCTTC.

Concerning this clonotype itself: This clone may be a read error of a much larger clone one base away. This rearrangement joins TRBV20-1 to TRBJ1-5; D ambiguous. The CDR3 is 16 amino acids. The germline V gene encodes CDR1 DFQATT and CDR2 SNEGSKA (reference sequence). V lost 3 bases and J lost 3, with 18 bases in between. The CDR3, as DNA: TGCAGTGCTAGGGCTCTTGTGGACGCAGACAATCAGCCCCAGCATTTT. Protein: CSARALVDADNQPQHF.

V and J are TRBV7-9 and TRBJ2-7; the D is unclear. Germline V gene data show CDR1 as SEHNR and CDR2 as FQNEAQ (reference sequence). V dropped 2 bases and J dropped 5 bases, with 7 bases sitting between them. The CDR3 spans 12 residues. The CDR3 nucleotides read TGTGCCAGCAGCTTATTTTCCGACGAGCAGTACTTC. This sequence encodes CASSLFSDEQYF.

Of note for this clonotype: A much larger clone lies a single base off, so this may be a read error. The chain combines TRBV12-3 or TRBV12-4 with TRBJ2-3, with 8 bases identical to TRBD2. With V trimmed by 6 bases and J by 2 bases, 10 bases remained unmatched. The CDR3 is made up of 16 amino acids. The chain's CDR3 is CASRPRLAWPTDTQYF. CDR3 sequence (DNA): TGTGCCAGCAGGCCCCGACTAGCGTGGCCCACAGATACGCAGTATTTT.

This clonotype was observed a handful of times. The rearrangement joins TRBV30 to TRBJ2-1; TRBD2 matches at 9 bases. V lost 5 bases and J lost 6; bases outside the gene matches: 5. Germline V gene data show CDR1 as GTSNPN and CDR2 as SVGIG (reference sequence). The CDR3 runs 13 residues. The DNA for the CDR3 is TGTGCCTGGGATCTAGCGGGGATCAATGAGCAGTTCTTC. This encodes CAWDLAGINEQFF.

The chain recombines TRBV4-1 with TRBJ1-5; weak D call: TRBD1 (6 bases). The CDR3 covers 17 residues. V was clipped by 0 bases and J by 2 bases, with 14 bases between them. CDR1 is MGHRA, CDR2 YSYEKL, per germline. CDR3 amino acids: CASSQEGGGQGNQPQHF. CDR3 bases: TGCGCCAGCAGCCAAGAAGGGGGGGGGCAGGGCAATCAGCCCCAGCATTTT.

This clonotype was counted many times. V gene TRBV12-3 or TRBV12-4 combines with J gene TRBJ1-2; no clear D gene. Trimming pared 6 bases from V and 5 bases from J, leaving 13 bases between. This CDR3 has 13 residues. The CDR3 loop is CASSPGTSYGYTF. CDR3 coding DNA: TGTGCCAGCAGCCCGGGCACATCTTATGGCTACACCTTC.

This chain uses TRBV12-3 or TRBV12-4 with TRBJ2-5; 9 bases align to TRBD2. The CDR3 extends over 15 amino acids. The ends lost 4 bases at V and 4 bases at J; junction bases unmatched: 7. DNA for the CDR3: TGTGCCAGCAGTTCGGGGAGCGGGGGGCCAGAGACCCAGTACTTC. Amino acid sequence: CASSSGSGGPETQYF.

This clonotype was found a few times. The chain links TRBV27 to TRBJ2-7; D could derive from TRBD1 or TRBD2 (6 bases each). V lost 7 bases and J 5 bases, leaving 24 bases between the germline ends. This CDR3 comprises 16 residues. CDR1 MNHEY and CDR2 SMNVEV come from the germline V gene (reference sequence). The CDR3 nucleotides are TGTGCCAGCAATAGTAACGCGCTACAGGGAGGCGACGAGCAGTACTTC. Its protein is CASNSNALQGGDEQYF.

This clonotype was counted at least ten times. This sequence joins TRBV6-4 and TRBJ1-5; D perhaps matches TRBD1 (5 bases). V lost 3 bases, J lost 6 bases, and 12 bases lay in between. Germline-derived CDR1 and CDR2 are MRHNA and SNTAGT. The CDR3 has 14 residues. Written as DNA, the CDR3 is TGTGCCAGCAGTGATGGGGCCGGCTCTCAGCCCCAGCATTTT. It translates to CASSDGAGSQPQHF.

The V gene is TRBV28, the J gene TRBJ2-7, with D perhaps TRBD1 (7 bases). With 3 bases removed from V and 5 bases from J, the gap between germline ends came to 17 bases. The CDR3 is 15 residues long. Germline loops: CDR1 MDHEN, CDR2 SYDVKM. The CDR3 nucleotides are TGTGCCAGCAGTTTCAGGGGGACAGCGGGCCACGAGCAGTACTTC. It translates to CASSFRGTAGHEQYF.

V and J are TRBV4-2 and TRBJ2-2; TRBD2 matches at 8 bases. The CDR3 runs to 16 residues. The ends lost 4 bases at V and 7 bases at J; junction bases unmatched: 11. From germline, CDR1 is LGHNA and CDR2 YNFKEQ. The CDR3, as DNA: TGTGCCAGCAGCCGAGAAAGAGCGGGAGTCCACGGGGAGCTGTTTTTT. Its translation: CASSRERAGVHGELFF.

This clonotype occurred many times. The chain has TRBV7-6 and TRBJ2-3, with TRBD2 matching over 10 bases. The trim removed 0 bases at V and 1 base at J, leaving 7 bases unmatched. Germline V gene lookup returns CDR1 SGHVS and CDR2 FNYEAQ. CDR3 length: 18 amino acids. CDR3 sequence: CASSLAASGSVGTDTQYF. DNA of the CDR3: TGTGCCAGCAGCTTAGCGGCTAGCGGGAGCGTTGGCACAGATACGCAGTATTTT.

The chain has TRBV20-1 and TRBJ1-2; weak D call: TRBD1 (6 bases). The germline V gene has CDR1 DFQATT and CDR2 SNEGSKA (reference sequence). V was cut by 4 bases and J by 0 bases, with 27 bases left in between. The CDR3 has 19 amino acids. The DNA of the CDR3 is TGCAGTGCTATATCGAACAAAAAAACAGGGCTGTGGGCTAACTATGGCTACACCTTC. This gives the protein CSAISNKKTGLWANYGYTF.

With respect to this clonotype: A junction boundary mismatches the germline segment, possibly from a read error. In DNA form, the CDR3 reads TGTGCCAGCCGCCCCCGTGGTTCCCCCCACGAGCAGTCCTTC. Translation: CASRPRGSPHEQSF. The V and J genes are TRBV6-5 and TRBJ2-7; D not certain. This CDR3 has 14 amino acids. Germline CDR1 MNHEY, CDR2 SVGAGI.

The rearrangement uses TRBV30 and TRBJ1-1, with D hard to call. Germline CDR1 reads GTSNPN; CDR2 reads SVGIG (reference sequence). V lost 1 base and J lost 5, with 11 bases in between. This CDR3 is 13 amino acids long. The CDR3 coding sequence is TGTGCCTGGAGTGCAAGGATTGTTACTGAAGCTTTCTTT. It specifies CAWSARIVTEAFF.

This clonotype was seen at least ten times. The chain joins TRBV5-1 to TRBJ2-7; 13 bases align to TRBD2. V trimming: 3 bases; J trimming: 5 bases; junction bases outside the gene matches: 5. The CDR3 is 15 residues long. Germline V gives CDR1 SGHRS, CDR2 YFSETQ. The CDR3 protein is CASSWTSGSQDEQYF. CDR3 DNA sequence: TGCGCCAGCAGCTGGACTAGCGGGAGCCAGGACGAGCAGTACTTC.

This clonotype was picked up a small number of times. One junction end does not reproduce the germline sequence, and a read error may be involved. This sequence joins TRBV4-3 and TRBJ1-1; the D is unclear. The CDR3 sequence is 13 residues long. In germline, CDR1 is LGHNA, CDR2 YSLEER. The CDR3 DNA is TGCGCCCGCAGCCAAGACCTGAACACTGAAGCTTTCTTT. Protein product: CARSQDLNTEAFF.

A note on this clonotype: It may be a read error: a sequence one base away is much more abundant. V gene TRBV6-2 or TRBV6-3 combines with J gene TRBJ1-1; unclear D gene. Germline loops: CDR1 MNHEY, CDR2 SVGEGT. The CDR3 spans 12 residues. V lost 8 bases and J lost 3, with 10 bases in between. The CDR3 here is CASGGSYTEAFF. The CDR3 DNA sequence: TGTGCCAGCGGTGGCAGTTACACTGAAGCTTTCTTT.

This clonotype was recorded at least ten times. The chain has TRBV7-9 and TRBJ2-7; 7 bases are shared with TRBD2. Germline V CDR1 and CDR2: SEHNR, FQNEAQ (reference sequence). V was clipped by 5 bases and J by 4 bases; unmatched bases: 5. CDR3 size: 13 residues. CDR3 DNA: TGTGCCAGCAGCCATCCGGGGGGTTACGAGCAGTACTTC. Protein sequence: CASSHPGGYEQYF.

The sample holds many counts of this clonotype. J is TRBJ1-5 and V is TRBV2, with TRBD1 identical over 10 bases. Germline V CDR1 and CDR2: SNHLY, FYNNEI. V lost 11 bases and J lost 6; bases outside the gene matches: 13. The length of the CDR3 is 15 residues. The CDR3 sequence: CAASSGQGNVQPQHF. The CDR3 coding sequence is TGTGCCGCCAGTTCGGGACAGGGGAATGTTCAGCCCCAGCATTTT.